This TCR beta chain was documented in a study of blood T cell repertoires in COVID-19 (dated by TCRdb to the early 2020s). In the study overall: Collaborator samples came from the United States, Italy and Spain and covered acute and convalescent phases of COVID-19. The material from the prospective study consisted of cDNA or gDNA derived from T cells, B-cell-depleted T cells, or PBMCs. Subjects who had been exposed to COVID-19, were actively infected with it, or had recovered from it provided the deeply sampled blood TCRbeta repertoires that made up the dataset. A freely available public database, intended as a resource for researchers studying the immune response to SARS-CoV-2, is where the repertoires were released. The samples were drawn from the first 160 participants of the ongoing ImmuneRACE study and from 1,200 or so subjects provided by 6 global collaborators. Sample metadata almost always included a de-identified subject ID, COVID-19 status, age in years and sex. Where available, HLA class I and class II types were taken from metadata supplied by the sample provider and were not determined by assay-based typing.

TCRbeta CDR3 regions were amplified from genomic DNA by means of the immunoSEQ Assay, a bias-controlled multiplex PCR. Per the source publication's procedure: The number of nucleated cells in each sample was estimated from the amplification of reference gene primers within the assay. To quantify the absolute abundance of each unique TCRbeta CDR3 rearrangement, sequence reads were collapsed and filtered. Productive Simpson clonality was computed per sample as the square root of Simpson's diversity index over productive rearrangements. TCRdb provides this immuneACCESS table in a form limited to in-frame rearrangements. Some clones are lacking; in checked studies, under half of them reflect an unresolved V gene, and why the rest are absent is not known. From that table come the V and J calls and clone size; the DNA was used to work out D and trimming. A total of about 49,000 clones appear in this sample, under 70% of them only once. 7.5% to 9% of the sample goes to the ten largest clones.

Whole blood was collected in K2EDTA tubes by collaborating institutions according to the institutions' own protocols. For TCRbeta analysis, collaborators shipped samples as frozen whole blood, isolated PBMCs, or DNA extracted from either of those sample types. Details on this clone: No antigen is known for it. No clone much larger than this one lies a single base away; base qualities are absent. Other DNA variants within this sample encode the same CDR3.

What the work shows at the level of the full study, not this receptor alone: Clinical and demographic metadata were provided uncurated, with the amount varying by source and participant.

The sequencing sample was made of peripheral blood. This clonotype was obtained from a woman aged 70-85 years with acute or convalescent COVID-19.

This receptor carries the CDR3 CASSRQGGNEQFF. The sequence in DNA is TGCGCCAGCAGCCGGCAGGGAGGCAATGAGCAGTTCTTC. This receptor chain uses TRBV5-1 and TRBJ2-1, and TRBD2 may be the D gene, going by 6 matching bases. The CDR3 goes from the cysteine to the phenylalanine over 13 residues. Just CDR3 DNA is preserved here, 39 bases in frame from base 1. V is pared back by 4 bases and J by 6 bases, with 11 bases lying between the germline termini. Per the germline V gene, SGHRS is the CDR1 and YFSETQ is the CDR2.